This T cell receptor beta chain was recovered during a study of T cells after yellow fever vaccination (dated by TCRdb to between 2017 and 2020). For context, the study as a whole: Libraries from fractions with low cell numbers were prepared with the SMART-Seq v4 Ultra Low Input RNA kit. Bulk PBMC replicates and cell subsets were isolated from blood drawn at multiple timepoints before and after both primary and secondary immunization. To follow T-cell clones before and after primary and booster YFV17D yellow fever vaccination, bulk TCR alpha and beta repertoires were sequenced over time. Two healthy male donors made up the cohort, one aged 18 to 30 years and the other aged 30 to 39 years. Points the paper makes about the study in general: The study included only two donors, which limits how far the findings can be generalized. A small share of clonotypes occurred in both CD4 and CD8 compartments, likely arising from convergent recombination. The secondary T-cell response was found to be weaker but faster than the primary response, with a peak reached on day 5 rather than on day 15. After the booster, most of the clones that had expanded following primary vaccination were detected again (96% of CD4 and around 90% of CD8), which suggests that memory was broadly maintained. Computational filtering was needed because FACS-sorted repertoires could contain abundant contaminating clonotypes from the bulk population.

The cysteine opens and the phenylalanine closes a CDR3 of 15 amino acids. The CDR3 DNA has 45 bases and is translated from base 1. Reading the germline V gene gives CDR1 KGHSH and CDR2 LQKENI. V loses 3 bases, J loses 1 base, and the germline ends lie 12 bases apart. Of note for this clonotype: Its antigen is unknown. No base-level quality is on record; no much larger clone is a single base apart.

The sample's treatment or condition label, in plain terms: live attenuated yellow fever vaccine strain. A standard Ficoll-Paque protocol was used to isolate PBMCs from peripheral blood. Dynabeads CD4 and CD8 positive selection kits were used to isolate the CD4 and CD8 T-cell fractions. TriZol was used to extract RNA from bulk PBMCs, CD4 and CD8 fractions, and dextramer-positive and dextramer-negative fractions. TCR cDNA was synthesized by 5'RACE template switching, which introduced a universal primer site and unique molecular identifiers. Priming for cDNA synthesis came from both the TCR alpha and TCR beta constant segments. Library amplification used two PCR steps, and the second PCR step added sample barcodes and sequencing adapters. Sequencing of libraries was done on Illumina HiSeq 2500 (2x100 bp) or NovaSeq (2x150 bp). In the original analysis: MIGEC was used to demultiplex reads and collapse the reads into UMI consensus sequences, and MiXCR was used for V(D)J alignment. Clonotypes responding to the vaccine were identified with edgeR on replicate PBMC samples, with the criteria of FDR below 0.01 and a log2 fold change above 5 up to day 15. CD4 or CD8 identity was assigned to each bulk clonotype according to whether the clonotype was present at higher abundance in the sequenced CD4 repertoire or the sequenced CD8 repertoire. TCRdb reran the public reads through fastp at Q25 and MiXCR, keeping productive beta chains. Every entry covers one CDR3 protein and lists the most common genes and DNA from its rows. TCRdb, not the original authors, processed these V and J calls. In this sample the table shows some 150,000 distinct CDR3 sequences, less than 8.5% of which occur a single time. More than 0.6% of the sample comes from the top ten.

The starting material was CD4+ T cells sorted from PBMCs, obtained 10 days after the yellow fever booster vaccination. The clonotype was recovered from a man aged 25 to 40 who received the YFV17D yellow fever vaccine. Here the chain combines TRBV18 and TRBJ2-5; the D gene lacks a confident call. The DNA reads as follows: TGTGCCAGCTCACCTCCTACTGGAATCCAAGAGACCCAGTACTTC. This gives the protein CASSPPTGIQETQYF.